One and the same sample provided the 12 T cell receptor beta chains below, sequenced in a study of CD8+CD57+ T cells in acquired aplastic anemia. The template for TCR beta VDJ and CDR3 sequence profiling was genomic DNA. MiXCR, applied by TCRdb to the reads, yields one record per CDR3 protein. Among some 410,000 distinct CDR3 sequences listed, 55% to 70% were seen once. Sequenced material: sorted CD4+, CD8+, or CD8+CD57+ T cells (not recorded which) from PBMCs. These receptors all come from a human donor in good health, serving as a control.

The rearrangement joins TRBV7-8 to TRBJ1-2; D call uncertain. The germline gives CDR1 SGHVS, CDR2 FQNEAQ. V lost 5 bases, J lost 5 bases, and 21 bases lay in between. There are 16 residues in the CDR3. For the CDR3, the DNA is TGTGCCAGCAGCGATGGACGTACTCCGATTTGTTATGGCTACACCTTC. Its protein is CASSDGRTPICYGYTF.

There are many counts of this clonotype. J is TRBJ1-4 and V is TRBV10-2, with TRBD1 matching 8 bases. Unmatched junction bases numbered 13, after V lost 7 bases and J lost 0 bases. The CDR3 contains 18 residues. CDR1 and CDR2 (germline): WSHSY, SAAADI. The CDR3 coding sequence is TGCGCCAGCAATCTCGAGCGAGGACAGGGACCAACTAATGAAAAACTGTTTTTT. Its protein product is CASNLERGQGPTNEKLFF.

Of note for this clonotype: This CDR3 is missing its conserved last phenylalanine or tryptophan, likely due to a read error. V is TRBV6-2 or TRBV6-3 and J is TRBJ2-5, with TRBD2 identical over 12 bases. The germline CDR1 and CDR2 sequences are MNHEY and SVGEGT. The junction had 6 bases not matched to a gene; V was cut back by 8 bases and J by 5 bases. This CDR3 is 14 amino acids long. CDR3 sequence reads: CASGWTSGVETQYL. The CDR3 DNA reads TGTGCCAGCGGATGGACTAGCGGGGTTGAGACCCAGTACCTC.

Notes on this clonotype: A read error may produce the germline difference seen at one junction end. This rearrangement joins TRBV20-1 to TRBJ2-1, with 8 bases that match TRBD2. CDR3 length equals 10 residues. Germline assignment: CDR1 DFQATT and CDR2 SNEGSKA (reference sequence). The CDR3 nucleotides read TGCAGTGCTAGTGTTTTGAGCGGGGGCTTC. Protein product: CSASVLSGGF.

Points on this clonotype: Here the CDR3 omits its conserved ending phenylalanine or tryptophan, so a read error is the likely source. It is unclear where the CDR3 begins or ends on the DNA, so no DNA is shown, and the CDR3 is as TCRdb lists it. This chain connects TRBV7-2 to TRBJ2-3; the table's D call, TRBD1, was not checked against the DNA. The CDR3 has 12 residues if both end residues are counted. Germline loops: CDR1 SGHTA, CDR2 FQGNSA. CDR3 amino acids: CASSSTGGQRYT.

A remark on this clonotype: Just one base apart from a much larger clone, this may be a read error. This chain uses TRBV19 with TRBJ1-5, with D perhaps TRBD1 (5 bases). Germline V gene sequence: CDR1 LNHDA, CDR2 SQIVND (reference sequence). V dropped 5 bases and J dropped 3 bases, with 14 bases sitting between them. The CDR3 runs 15 residues. The CDR3 protein is CASSVSWGYNQPQHF. The CDR3 nucleotides are TGTGCCAGTAGTGTTTCTTGGGGGTACAATCAGCCCCAGCATTTT.

This clonotype appeared once. This sequence joins TRBV7-6 and TRBJ2-3, with 7 nucleotides matching TRBD2. V lost 5 bases to trimming and J lost 1 base; unmatched junction nucleotides: 15. The CDR3 totals 18 residues. Germline V CDR1 and CDR2: SGHVS, FNYEAQ. The CDR3 nucleotides read TGTGCCAGCAGCCAAGAACTGGCCGGGGGGAAGGGCACAGATACGCAGTATTTT. The encoded protein is CASSQELAGGKGTDTQYF.

This clonotype has a count of ten or more. The chain links TRBV5-4 to TRBJ1-3; no definite D call. The germline gives CDR1 SGHNT, CDR2 YYREEE (reference sequence). V lost 0 bases and J lost 4, with 11 bases in between. The CDR3 has 15 amino acids. CDR3 nucleotide sequence: TGTGCCAGCAGCTTGGGACCTCCGGGGGGAAACACCATATATTTT. Translation gives CASSLGPPGGNTIYF.

Concerning this clonotype itself: Given the absence of the conserved phenylalanine or tryptophan at the CDR3 end, a read error is likely. No DNA is shown, since the ends of the CDR3 on it are uncertain; the CDR3 is the one TCRdb lists. The chain recombines TRBV7-2 with TRBJ1-5. Germline CDR1 reads SGHTA; CDR2 reads FQGNSA. The CDR3 is 13 amino acids long, termini counted. This CDR3 reads CASGFTDTQPLRS.

This clonotype was found once. The chain recombines TRBV20-1 with TRBJ1-4, with D unclear. The germline V gene has CDR1 DFQATT and CDR2 SNEGSKA (reference sequence). CDR3 length: 13 residues. V gave up 3 bases and J gave up 6 bases, with 11 bases separating them. In DNA form, the CDR3 reads TGCAGTGCTAGCCTGGGAGGTGATGAAAAACTGTTTTTT. This codes for CSASLGGDEKLFF.

Notes on this clonotype: It may be a read error: a sequence one base away is much more abundant. The rearrangement uses TRBV7-3 and TRBJ1-4; no firm D call. Trimming pared 3 bases from V and 5 bases from J, leaving 13 bases between. The CDR3 consists of 15 residues. The germline gives CDR1 SGHTA, CDR2 FQGTGA. The CDR3 here is CASSFSAGSNEKLFF. The CDR3 DNA reads TGTGCCAGCAGCTTTTCGGCAGGTTCAAATGAAAAACTGTTTTTT.

This clonotype was recorded many times. This chain connects TRBV2 to TRBJ2-2, with a possible D match to TRBD1 (6 bases). Trimming stripped 7 bases from V and 4 bases from J, with 13 bases between. CDR1 SNHLY and CDR2 FYNNEI come from the germline V gene. There are 14 residues in the CDR3. The CDR3 DNA follows: TGTGCCAGCACTCAGGGGACGGGCACCGGGGAGCTGTTTTTT. Protein: CASTQGTGTGELFF.